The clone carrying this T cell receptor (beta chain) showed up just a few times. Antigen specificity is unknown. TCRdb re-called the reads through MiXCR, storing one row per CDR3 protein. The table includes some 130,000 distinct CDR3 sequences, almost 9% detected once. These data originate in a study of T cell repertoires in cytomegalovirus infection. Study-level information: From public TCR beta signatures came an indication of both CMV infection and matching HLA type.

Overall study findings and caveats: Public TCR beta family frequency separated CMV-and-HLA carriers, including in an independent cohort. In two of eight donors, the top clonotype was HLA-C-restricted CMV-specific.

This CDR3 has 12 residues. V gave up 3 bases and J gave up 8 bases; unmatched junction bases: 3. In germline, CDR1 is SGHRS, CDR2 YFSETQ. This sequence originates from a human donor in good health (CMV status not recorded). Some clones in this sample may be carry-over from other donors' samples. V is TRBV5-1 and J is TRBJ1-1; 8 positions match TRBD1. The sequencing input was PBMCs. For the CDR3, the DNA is TGCGCCAGCAGCTATGGACAGGGAGAAGCTTTCTTT. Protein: CASSYGQGEAFF.